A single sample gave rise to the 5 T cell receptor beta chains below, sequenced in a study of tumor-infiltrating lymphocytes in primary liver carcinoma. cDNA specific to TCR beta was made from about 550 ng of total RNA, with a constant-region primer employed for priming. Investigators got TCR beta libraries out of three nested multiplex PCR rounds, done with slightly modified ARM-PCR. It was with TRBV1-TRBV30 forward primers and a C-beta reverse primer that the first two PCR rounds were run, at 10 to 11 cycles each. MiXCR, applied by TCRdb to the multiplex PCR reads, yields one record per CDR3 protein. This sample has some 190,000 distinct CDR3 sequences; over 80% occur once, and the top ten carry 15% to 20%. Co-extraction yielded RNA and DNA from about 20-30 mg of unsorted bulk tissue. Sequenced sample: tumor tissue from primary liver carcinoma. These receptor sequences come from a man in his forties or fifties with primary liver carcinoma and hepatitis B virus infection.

CDR3 DNA sequence: TGCAGTGCTAGTGGTGGGATAGCGGCAGATACGCAGTATTTT. Encoded protein: CSASGGIAADTQYF. J is TRBJ2-3 and V is TRBV20-1; maybe TRBD2 (6 bases). V was clipped by 3 bases and J by 4 bases, with 14 bases between them. The V gene's germline CDR1 is DFQATT and CDR2 SNEGSKA (reference sequence). The CDR3 extends over 14 amino acids.

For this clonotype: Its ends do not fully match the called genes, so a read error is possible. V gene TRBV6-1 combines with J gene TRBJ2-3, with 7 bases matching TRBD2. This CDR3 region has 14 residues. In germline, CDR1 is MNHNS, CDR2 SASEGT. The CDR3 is CASIEGGRSDTQYF. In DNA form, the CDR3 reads TGTGCCAGCATTGAAGGCGGGAGATCAGATACGCAGTATTTT.

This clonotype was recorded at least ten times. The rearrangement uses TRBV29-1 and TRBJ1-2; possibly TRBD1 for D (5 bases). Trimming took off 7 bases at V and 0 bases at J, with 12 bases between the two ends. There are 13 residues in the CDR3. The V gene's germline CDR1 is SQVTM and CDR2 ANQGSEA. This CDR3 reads CSASGLSNYGYTF. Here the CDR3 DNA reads TGCAGCGCCTCGGGGCTTTCTAACTATGGCTACACCTTC.

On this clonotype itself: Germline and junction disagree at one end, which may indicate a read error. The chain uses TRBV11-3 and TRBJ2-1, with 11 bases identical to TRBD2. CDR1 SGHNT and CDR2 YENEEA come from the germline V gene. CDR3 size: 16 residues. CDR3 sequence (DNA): TGTGTCAGCAGCTTAGATATAGCGGGAGGGCAAAGTGAGCAGTTCTTC. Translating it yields CVSSLDIAGGQSEQFF. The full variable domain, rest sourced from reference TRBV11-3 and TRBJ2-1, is EAGVVQSPRYKIIEKKQPVAFWCNPISGHNTLYWYLQNLGQGPELLIRYENEEAVDDSQLPKDRFSAERLKGVDSTLKIQPAELGDSAVYLCVSSLDIAGGQSEQFFGPGTRLTVL.

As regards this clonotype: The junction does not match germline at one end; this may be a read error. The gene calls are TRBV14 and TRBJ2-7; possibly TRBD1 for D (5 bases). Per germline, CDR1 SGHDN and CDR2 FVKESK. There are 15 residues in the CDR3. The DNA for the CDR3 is TGTGCCAACAGCTCCACTGGCAGGGCTTATTACGAGCAGTACTTC. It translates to CANSSTGRAYYEQYF.